This is a list of T cell receptor beta chains from one sample in a study of blood T cells in healthy people across ages. A single record per CDR3 protein comes from TCRdb applying MiXCR to the 5' RACE reads. The sample carries around 820,000 distinct CDR3 sequences, about 25% recorded once. In addition, the sample was reused for a study of T cells of mothers and their children.

The sequencing sample was made of blood. These receptors were obtained from a boy under 18 in good health. Each CDR3 is given with its conserved first and last residue. The D gene is left open where the match is weak. Rows give clone size only sometimes, using once, few, many, or a class for an expanded clone.

D	V	size	J	CDR3	DNA
TRBD2	TRBV29-1	few	TRBJ2-7	CSVLADYEQYF	TGCAGCGTTCTAGCGGACTACGAGCAGTACTTC
NA	TRBV11-3	many	TRBJ2-4	CASSLGLGIKRAGGNIQYF	TGTGCCAGCAGCTTAGGGTTGGGGATAAAGCGGGCTGGCGGAAACATTCAGTACTTC
NA	TRBV7-9	many	TRBJ1-1	CASSFGGPTEAFF	TGTGCCAGCAGCTTTGGTGGCCCCACTGAAGCTTTCTTT
NA	TRBV25-1	few	TRBJ1-2	CASSGTRAPLGLGYTF	TGTGCCAGCAGTGGCACTCGGGCCCCTCTTGGTCTGGGCTACACCTTC
TRBD2	TRBV27	NA	TRBJ2-1	CASSLESSGTNEQFF	TGTGCCAGCAGCCTTGAGTCTAGCGGGACCAATGAGCAGTTCTTC
NA	TRBV24-1	NA	TRBJ1-1	CATSDLRVGGYTEAFF	TGTGCCACCAGTGATTTAAGGGTCGGGGGATACACTGAAGCTTTCTTT
NA	TRBV29-1	NA	TRBJ2-3	CSVTEGGGRATDTQYF	TGCAGCGTCACCGAGGGAGGGGGCAGGGCCACAGATACGCAGTATTTT
TRBD1	TRBV27	NA	TRBJ2-7	CASSNRGLLYEQYF	TGTGCCAGCAGCAACAGGGGGCTCCTTTACGAGCAGTACTTC
TRBD2	TRBV10-3	many	TRBJ2-1	CAIKNGTSGVGEQFF	TGTGCCATCAAAAATGGGACTAGCGGGGTTGGTGAGCAGTTCTTC
NA	TRBV12-3/TRBV12-4	NA	TRBJ1-2	CASSETAYGYTF	TGTGCCAGCAGTGAGACGGCCTATGGCTACACCTTC
NA	TRBV10-3	NA	TRBJ2-7	CAIRREWGEQYF	TGTGCCATCAGACGGGAGTGGGGCGAGCAGTACTTC
NA	TRBV7-9	NA	TRBJ2-7	CASSFPSGGNYEQYF	TGTGCCAGCAGCTTCCCTTCGGGCGGGAACTACGAGCAGTACTTC
NA	TRBV25-1	NA	TRBJ2-3	CASSEGIPDTQYF	TGTGCCAGCAGTGAGGGTATTCCAGATACGCAGTATTTT
NA	TRBV7-2	NA	TRBJ2-7	CASSPSPLTGEGKYF	TGTGCCAGCAGCCCCAGCCCCCTTACGGGGGAAGGGAAGTACTTC